This TCR beta chain was profiled in a study of T-cell reconstitution after alpha-beta-depleted transplantation in children. Unique molecular identifiers were incorporated when the TCRbeta library was constructed. In TCRdb, the PCR reads were re-called with MiXCR into one record per CDR3 protein. The repertoire holds more than 90,000 distinct CDR3 sequences, with 10% as singletons. Study conclusions and caveats: Newly made T cells mostly supplied T-cell counts and diversity one year after transplant.

This clonotype was picked up a small number of times. What it binds is not known. V was shortened by 0 bases and J by 0 bases, with 9 bases between the two germline ends. The germline gives CDR1 MNHEY, CDR2 SVGAGI. The CDR3 length is 17 residues. The sequence was obtained from a boy between 2 and 10 years old with acute lymphoblastic leukemia, due to receive a stem cell transplant. This sample comprised PBMCs, obtained before TCRalphabeta/CD19-depleted stem cell transplant. The genes are TRBV6-5 and TRBJ1-6, with D uncertain. The CDR3 coding sequence is TGTGCCAGCAGTTACTCCAGCAGGTTCTCCTATAATTCACCCCTCCACTTT. Amino acids: CASSYSSRFSYNSPLHF.